This T cell receptor beta chain was obtained from a study of human T cells and chemical hapten exposure. Overall study results and limits: It should be noted that donors had alopecia, so their immune response may differ from healthy people's.

In the source study's methods: Sample-level TCR yields exhibited a median of approximately 89,000, with a range of about 20,000 to 690,600. One entry per CDR3 protein results from TCRdb running MiXCR on the RACE reads. TCRdb's processing, not the authors' own work, is the source of the V and J calls. The data contain 60,000 or so distinct CDR3 sequences, more than 7.5% of them singletons. The V and J ends lost 6 bases and 6 bases, in that order; junction bases with no gene match: 7. CDR1 and CDR2 from the germline V gene are MDHEN and SYDVKM. The CDR3 totals 14 residues. As to this clonotype: What it binds is not known.

The time point: pre-sensitization, week 0. The treatment is: therapeutic diphenylcyclopropenone sensitization with weekly scalp DPC. Donors, patients with alopecia ranging from 18 to 70 years old and judged suitable for DPC, provided samples. Someone pulled total RNA out of unfractionated whole blood. The sequences come from whole blood, collected in connection with sensitization to the hapten diphenylcyclopropenone (DPC). This chain links TRBV28 with TRBJ1-5, with 8 bases aligning to TRBD1. The receptor was derived from a man aged 35 to 55 with alopecia areata. Some clones in this sample may be carry-over from other donors' samples. The chain's CDR3 is CASRRTGFPQPQHF. CDR3 nucleotide sequence: TGTGCCAGCAGGCGGACAGGGTTTCCTCAGCCCCAGCATTTT.